A single sample gave rise to the 30 T cell receptor beta chains below, sequenced in a study of response to subunit inactivated influenza vaccine (dated by TCRdb to between 2018 and 2020). The protocol used for the library was RT-PCR. The listed sequencing device is Illumina HiSeq 2500. TCRdb itself trimmed the public reads at Q25 with fastp, ran MiXCR and retained productive beta chains. Identical CDR3 proteins give one entry, which carries the most common genes and DNA. A total of some 570,000 distinct CDR3 sequences appear in this sample, 11% of them only once. The ten largest clones take up approximately 11% of the sample. This sample was shared with a second study, whose subject was T cells expressing NK-cell markers. The second study also describes: TCR beta cDNA libraries were made by 5'RACE template switching that added a universal primer site and unique molecular identifiers.

The input for sequencing was PBMCs from blood, taken on the day of vaccination. The receptors here all came from a man over 45 who received an inactivated influenza vaccine. Donor details come from another sample of the same person, matched by shared clones.

The chain combines TRBV3-1 with TRBJ2-5, with D unclear. Deletions cut 7 bases from V and 2 bases from J, with 14 bases between. Looked up from germline, CDR1 is LGHDT and CDR2 is YNNKEL (reference sequence). This CDR3 has 14 amino acids. The DNA for the CDR3 is TGTGCCAGCAACCCATCGGATAGGCAAGAGACCCAGTACTTC. Its protein product is CASNPSDRQETQYF.

This clonotype was detected only a few times. The rearrangement links TRBV6-1 to TRBJ2-1; D not certain. Germline V gives CDR1 MNHNS, CDR2 SASEGT. Between the trimmed V and J ends, which lost 2 bases and 12 bases, there was a span of 14 bases. There are 13 residues in the CDR3. The CDR3 here is CASSEYGLGGQFF. CDR3 in DNA: TGTGCCAGCAGTGAATACGGCTTGGGCGGGCAGTTCTTC.

This clonotype turned up a few times. The chain has TRBV5-1 and TRBJ2-1; 8 bases are a match to TRBD2. Trimming at V came to 6 bases and at J to 6 bases, leaving 5 bases not matched to a gene. The CDR3 runs to 13 residues. Germline CDR1 is SGHRS and CDR2 is YFSETQ. DNA of the CDR3: TGCGCCAGCACAACTAGCGGATTCAATGAGCAGTTCTTC. This encodes CASTTSGFNEQFF.

V usage is TRBV28 and J usage is TRBJ2-5; 8 bases agree with TRBD1. The CDR3 is made up of 14 amino acids. The ends lost 8 bases at V and 1 base at J; junction bases unmatched: 6. Per the germline V gene, CDR1 is MDHEN and CDR2 is SYDVKM. The DNA for the CDR3 is TGTGCCAGCGCCGCCACAGGGGGCCAAGAGACCCAGTACTTC. This sequence encodes CASAATGGQETQYF.

This clonotype showed up just a few times. The rearrangement links TRBV18 to TRBJ2-7; 8 positions agree with TRBD1. The CDR3 totals 18 residues. V trimming: 1 base; J trimming: 6 bases; junction bases outside the gene matches: 17. Germline V gene sequence: CDR1 KGHSH, CDR2 LQKENI. The CDR3 reads CASSPLQQGDPSWGEQYF. In nucleotides, the CDR3 is TGTGCCAGCTCACCACTTCAACAGGGGGACCCATCGTGGGGCGAGCAGTACTTC.

The chain combines TRBV28 with TRBJ2-3; D not certain. The ends were cut back, 3 bases at V and 2 bases at J, with 15 bases in the middle. The CDR3 covers 16 residues. Germline lookup yields CDR1 MDHEN and CDR2 SYDVKM. The CDR3 region has the DNA TGTGCCAGCAGTTTGGGCTTGCAAACCCTCACAGATACGCAGTATTTT. The encoded protein is CASSLGLQTLTDTQYF.

This clonotype came up a few times. V is TRBV4-2 and J is TRBJ2-7; weak D call: TRBD2 (5 bases). CDR1 and CDR2 from the germline V gene are LGHNA and YNFKEQ. The CDR3 extends over 14 amino acids. Trimming took off 0 bases at V and 3 bases at J, with 9 bases between the two ends. The CDR3 DNA follows: TGTGCCAGCAGCCAAGATAATCGGGACTACGAGCAGTACTTC. It yields the protein CASSQDNRDYEQYF.

The V gene is TRBV25-1, the J gene TRBJ2-7, with 7 bases fitting TRBD2. This CDR3 has 14 amino acids. The germline V gene encodes CDR1 MGHDK and CDR2 SYGVNS. V lost 4 bases, J lost 5 bases, and 8 bases stayed unmatched. The CDR3 loop is CASSGRLAFNEQYF. CDR3 nucleotide sequence: TGTGCCAGCAGTGGCCGACTAGCCTTTAACGAGCAGTACTTC.

In this sample, this clonotype turned up many times. The J gene is TRBJ2-3, the V gene TRBV7-9; TRBD2 might be the D (5 bases). CDR3 size: 14 residues. V gave up 5 bases and J gave up 3 bases, with 12 bases separating them. Germline assignment: CDR1 SEHNR and CDR2 FQNEAQ (reference sequence). The CDR3 region has the DNA TGTGCCAGCAGCCCCGGTGGCGGGACAGATACGCAGTATTTT. It yields the protein CASSPGGGTDTQYF. The variable domain in full, completed from reference TRBV7-9 and TRBJ2-3, reads DTGVSQNPRHKITKRGQNVTFRCDPISEHNRLYWYRQTLGQGPEFLTYFQNEAQLEKSRLLSDRFSAERPKGSFSTLEIQRTEQGDSAMYLCASSPGGGTDTQYFGPGTRLTVL.

This chain uses TRBV12-3 or TRBV12-4 with TRBJ2-4, with D perhaps matching TRBD2 (6 bases). This CDR3 region has 16 residues. Trimming took 4 bases from V and 5 from J, leaving 18 bases between them. CDR3 sequence reads: CASSSSFSGDQNIQYF. CDR3 sequence (DNA): TGTGCCAGCAGTTCGTCTTTTTCGGGAGACCAAAACATTCAGTACTTC.

This clonotype was recorded many times. V and J are TRBV5-6 and TRBJ2-3; no clear D. The CDR3 spans 14 residues. V lost 5 bases, J lost 0 bases, and 10 bases lay in between. Germline CDR1 and CDR2: SGHDT and YYEEEE. The CDR3 is CASSRTASTDTQYF. CDR3 bases: TGTGCCAGCAGTAGGACGGCTAGCACAGATACGCAGTATTTT.

Only a few counts were recorded for this clonotype. V and J are TRBV19 and TRBJ1-5; TRBD1 agrees at 7 bases. The CDR3 runs 14 residues. Looked up from germline, CDR1 is LNHDA and CDR2 is SQIVND (reference sequence). V lost 6 bases to trimming and J lost 3 bases; unmatched junction nucleotides: 5. The CDR3 DNA follows: TGTGCCAGTAGGCCGGGACAGCACAATCAGCCCCAGCATTTT. Translated: CASRPGQHNQPQHF. Using reference TRBV19 and TRBJ1-5 for the parts outside the CDR3, the full variable domain is DGGITQSPKYLFRKEGQNVTLSCEQNLNHDAMYWYRQDPGQGLRLIYYSQIVNDFQKGDIAEGYSVSREKKESFPLTVTSAQKNPTAFYLCASRPGQHNQPQHFGDGTRLSIL.

This clonotype was detected only a few times. The gene calls are TRBV6-1 and TRBJ1-1; D uncertain. The V end lost 0 bases, the J end lost 7 bases, and 6 bases lay between the germline ends. The CDR3 runs 12 residues. CDR1 MNHNS and CDR2 SASEGT come from the germline V gene. The DNA for the CDR3 is TGTGCCAGCAGTGAAGCTGGAGGTGAAGCTTTCTTT. Translating it yields CASSEAGGEAFF.

V usage is TRBV27 and J usage is TRBJ2-7, with D unclear. The CDR3 has 13 amino acids. CDR1 and CDR2 (germline): MNHEY, SMNVEV (reference sequence). Deletions cut 4 bases from V and 7 bases from J, with 14 bases between. The CDR3 region is CASSWIPFREQYF. The CDR3 coding sequence is TGTGCCAGCAGTTGGATCCCTTTCAGGGAGCAGTACTTC.

The chain employs TRBV3-1 and TRBJ2-1; D perhaps matches TRBD1 (7 bases). The CDR3 is 15 amino acids. V lost 1 base and J 10 bases, leaving 17 bases between the germline ends. Germline CDR1 is LGHDT and CDR2 is YNNKEL (reference sequence). The CDR3 region is CASSQVSSRGREQFF. The CDR3 nucleotides are TGTGCCAGCAGCCAAGTTTCCTCCAGGGGGAGGGAGCAGTTCTTC.

This clonotype was recorded a few times. This chain uses TRBV6-5 with TRBJ2-2; 9 bases are shared with TRBD2. CDR1 is MNHEY and CDR2 is SVGAGI in the germline V gene. The CDR3 has 16 amino acids. J gave up 4 bases and V 0 bases, and 3 bases lay outside the gene matches. The CDR3 region has the DNA TGTGCCAGCAGTTACTCGGCTAGCGGGATCACCGGGGAGCTGTTTTTT. Translating gives CASSYSASGITGELFF.

This chain uses TRBV5-1 with TRBJ2-7; TRBD1 agrees at 9 bases. The germline V gene has CDR1 SGHRS and CDR2 YFSETQ. CDR3 length equals 15 residues. V was pared by 0 bases and J by 2 bases, with 3 bases of the junction left unmatched. CDR3 coding DNA: TGCGCCAGCAGCTTGGTGACAGGGGGTACCTACGAGCAGTACTTC. Its translation: CASSLVTGGTYEQYF. Full variable domain (rest looked up from reference TRBV5-1 and TRBJ2-7): KAGVTQTPRYLIKTRGQQVTLSCSPISGHRSVSWYQQTPGQGLQFLFEYFSETQRNKGNFPGRFSGRQFSNSRSEMNVSTLELGDSALYLCASSLVTGGTYEQYFGPGTRLTVT.

J is TRBJ1-5 and V is TRBV5-1; tentative D call: TRBD1 (5 bases). Deletions cut 0 bases from V and 6 bases from J, with 10 bases between. Germline V gene data show CDR1 as SGHRS and CDR2 as YFSETQ. The CDR3 consists of 14 residues. CDR3 residues: CASSLEGEVQPQHF. CDR3 sequence (DNA): TGCGCCAGCAGCTTGGAAGGGGAGGTTCAGCCCCAGCATTTT.

V and J are TRBV5-1 and TRBJ2-7; TRBD1 or TRBD2 may be the D gene (6 bases each). Germline values: CDR1 SGHRS, CDR2 YFSETQ. Trimming shortened V by 5 bases and J by 2 bases, and 23 bases separated the two germline ends. CDR3 length equals 17 residues. In nucleotides, the CDR3 is TGCGCCAGCAGACCGGTAAGGAAGGGGGGTACTGCCTACGAGCAGTACTTC. It encodes CASRPVRKGGTAYEQYF.

This clonotype was seen a single time. The genes are TRBV10-3 and TRBJ2-1; TRBD1 might be the D (5 bases). Germline CDR1 ENHRY, CDR2 SYGVKD. This CDR3 comprises 11 residues. V was clipped by 6 bases and J by 9 bases, with 9 bases between them. The CDR3 loop reads CAISATAEQFF. CDR3 sequence (DNA): TGTGCCATCAGCGCGACAGCTGAGCAGTTCTTC.

The chain carries TRBV28 and TRBJ2-7; D is unclear. Germline V gene data show CDR1 as MDHEN and CDR2 as SYDVKM. Trimming stripped 3 bases from V and 4 bases from J, with 16 bases between. This CDR3 is built from 15 residues. The CDR3 DNA follows: TGTGCCAGCAGTTTTACCAAGTCCCCCTATTACGAGCAGTACTTC. Translation gives CASSFTKSPYYEQYF.

The V gene is TRBV12-3 or TRBV12-4, the J gene TRBJ2-5; the D is unclear. The CDR3 has 13 amino acids. V shed 6 bases and J shed 5 bases, with 13 bases lying between them. CDR3 sequence (DNA): TGTGCCAGCAGAGCTAGGGCCGGGGAGACCCAGTACTTC. Translated, it gives CASRARAGETQYF.

V and J are TRBV12-3 or TRBV12-4 and TRBJ2-5; perhaps TRBD1 as D (6 bases). This CDR3 comprises 15 residues. The ends were cut back, 6 bases at V and 0 bases at J, with 14 bases in the middle. CDR3 coding DNA: TGTGCCAGCAGACTAAACCGGGACAACCAAGAGACCCAGTACTTC. Translating it yields CASRLNRDNQETQYF.

The chain couples TRBV5-6 to TRBJ2-5, with TRBD2 identical over 8 bases. J lost 6 bases, V lost 0 bases, and 4 bases had no gene match. This CDR3 is built from 14 residues. Germline V gene sequence: CDR1 SGHDT, CDR2 YYEEEE. The CDR3 region is CASSLVAGRKTQYF. CDR3 nucleotide sequence: TGTGCCAGCAGCTTGGTAGCGGGAAGGAAGACCCAGTACTTC.

This clonotype was seen repeatedly, ten times or more. The chain has TRBV6-1 and TRBJ1-1; D ambiguous. V lost 6 bases, J lost 6 bases, and 14 bases lay in between. CDR3 length equals 13 residues. Germline lookup yields CDR1 MNHNS and CDR2 SASEGT. The CDR3 is CASRSPKAPEAFF. CDR3 sequence (DNA): TGTGCCAGCAGATCCCCAAAGGCTCCTGAAGCTTTCTTT.

In its sample, this clonotype was seen many times. This chain joins TRBV15 and TRBJ2-1, with no clear D. Trimming took 3 bases from V and 6 from J, leaving 3 bases between them. Germline lookup yields CDR1 LNHNV and CDR2 YYDKDF (reference sequence). This CDR3 has 11 residues. In nucleotides, the CDR3 is TGTGCCACCAGCAGCCGCAATGAGCAGTTCTTC. Amino acid sequence: CATSSRNEQFF. Drawing the rest from reference TRBV15 and TRBJ2-1, the complete variable domain is DAMVIQNPRYQVTQFGKPVTLSCSQTLNHNVMYWYQQKSSQAPKLLFHYYDKDFNNEADTPDNFQSRRPNTSFCFLDIRSPGLGDTAMYLCATSSRNEQFFGPGTRLTVL.

The V gene is TRBV6-5, the J gene TRBJ1-1, with D possibly TRBD1 on 5 matching bases. In germline, CDR1 is MNHEY, CDR2 SVGAGI. The CDR3 extends over 16 amino acids. Trimming left V 2 bases short and J 0 bases short, with 13 bases between. The CDR3 DNA reads as TGTGCCAGCAGTTACGATCGCAGGGAACTGAACACTGAAGCTTTCTTT. Translation: CASSYDRRELNTEAFF.

V gene TRBV5-4 combines with J gene TRBJ2-5, with 7 bases that match TRBD1. The V gene end was trimmed by 4 bases and the J gene end by 7 bases; junction bases not matched to a gene: 19. Germline V gene lookup returns CDR1 SGHNT and CDR2 YYREEE (reference sequence). The CDR3 is made up of 17 amino acids. The CDR3 DNA follows: TGTGCCAGCAGCACCCCCGCGGCGGACAGGTCCCGTAGGACCCAGTACTTC. Amino acids: CASSTPAADRSRRTQYF. Filled out from reference TRBV5-4 and TRBJ2-5, the complete variable domain reads ETGVTQSPTHLIKTRGQQVTLRCSSQSGHNTVSWYQQALGQGPQFIFQYYREEENGRGNFPPRFSGLQFPNYSSELNVNALELDDSALYLCASSTPAADRSRRTQYFGPGTRLLVL.

This clonotype has ten or more counts. CDR3 region: CATSDAGQVYTGELFF. CDR3 DNA: TGTGCCACCAGTGATGCGGGACAGGTCTACACCGGGGAGCTGTTTTTT. The chain has TRBV24-1 and TRBJ2-2, with 8 bases fitting TRBD1. Per the germline V gene, CDR1 is KGHDR and CDR2 is SFDVKD. The CDR3 is 16 amino acids. After removal of 3 bases from V and 3 bases from J, the junction contained 5 bases not matched to a gene.

The V gene is TRBV5-6, the J gene TRBJ2-5, with TRBD1 as a possible D gene (6 bases). The CDR3 extends over 14 amino acids. V was pared by 4 bases and J by 1 base, with 11 bases between. Germline CDR1 SGHDT, CDR2 YYEEEE. The CDR3: CASSPRGIQETQYF. DNA of the CDR3: TGTGCCAGCAGCCCTAGGGGGATCCAAGAGACCCAGTACTTC.